This TCR beta chain comes out of a study of CD8 T cells in Susac syndrome. Regarding this clonotype: Its specificity is unknown.

The study, taken as a whole, reports: Where Susac syndrome CD4+ T cell repertoires were concerned, no clonal expansion was evident.

CDR1 and CDR2 from the germline V gene are SGHTA and FQGNSA. The CDR3 is 15 amino acids. The V and J ends lost 5 bases and 6 bases respectively, with 17 bases between them. TCR beta was sequenced from blood CD8+ and CD4+ T cells. The patients with Susac syndrome satisfied recently defined diagnostic criteria for either definite or probable disease. Negative isolation was used for CD8+ and CD4+ T cells and FACS enrichment for TEMRA cells. RNA, at about 0.45 to 1 ug, was reverse transcribed with random hexamers. Each CDR3 protein is one row after TCRdb ran MiXCR on the immunoSEQ multiplex PCR reads. The data show about 94,000 distinct CDR3 sequences, around 94% seen once.

Sequencing used CD4+ T cells from PBMCs. The sequence came from a human donor with Susac syndrome. V and J are TRBV7-2 and TRBJ2-1; possible D gene TRBD2, 6 bases. This CDR3 is CASSRRVAEGNEQFF. The CDR3 DNA reads TGTGCCAGCAGCCGTAGGGTAGCGGAAGGCAATGAGCAGTTCTTC. The variable domain in full, completed from reference TRBV7-2 and TRBJ2-1, reads GAGVSQSPSNKVTEKGKDVELRCDPISGHTALYWYRQSLGQGLEFLIYFQGNSAPDKSGLPSDRFSAERTGGSVSTLTIQRTQQEDSAVYLCASSRRVAEGNEQFFGPGTRLTVL.